The 3 T cell receptor beta chains presented below share a single source sample, sequenced in a study of T cell repertoires in cytomegalovirus infection. MiXCR was run by TCRdb on the reads, yielding one entry per CDR3 protein. The table records 300,000 to 400,000 distinct CDR3 sequences, approximately 32% of them present only once. Their antigens are not known. The starting material was cultured PBMCs, obtained from culture after CMV antigen stimulation. All receptors come from a human donor in good health (CMV status not recorded). Some clones in this sample may be carry-over from other donors' samples.

This clonotype has more than one count but fewer than ten. V and J are TRBV7-9 and TRBJ2-7, with TRBD1 matching 10 bases. The CDR3 runs 15 residues. CDR1 and CDR2 from the germline V gene are SEHNR and FQNEAQ (reference sequence). Losses at the gene ends were 1 base for V and 5 bases for J; bases not matched to a gene: 5. CDR3 nucleotide sequence: TGTGCCAGCAGCTTAGTGGGACAGGGGTTGCACGAGCAGTACTTC. It specifies CASSLVGQGLHEQYF.

In its sample, this clonotype was seen a few times. The J gene is TRBJ2-2, the V gene TRBV11-3; D gene unclear. The V end was cut by 5 bases, the J end by 6 bases, with 10 bases between. Per germline, CDR1 SGHNT and CDR2 YENEEA. CDR3 length: 13 amino acids. CDR3 loop: CASSLTVAGELFF. The DNA of the CDR3 is TGTGCCAGCAGCCTTACAGTCGCCGGGGAGCTGTTTTTT.

The chain links TRBV3-1 to TRBJ2-7, with 13 bases fitting TRBD2. V lost 8 bases, J lost 5 bases, and 6 bases stayed unmatched. This CDR3 contains 14 residues. Germline CDR1 is LGHDT and CDR2 is YNNKEL (reference sequence). The CDR3 is CASQGTSGDHEQYF. CDR3 DNA sequence: TGTGCCAGCCAAGGGACTAGCGGGGATCACGAGCAGTACTTC.